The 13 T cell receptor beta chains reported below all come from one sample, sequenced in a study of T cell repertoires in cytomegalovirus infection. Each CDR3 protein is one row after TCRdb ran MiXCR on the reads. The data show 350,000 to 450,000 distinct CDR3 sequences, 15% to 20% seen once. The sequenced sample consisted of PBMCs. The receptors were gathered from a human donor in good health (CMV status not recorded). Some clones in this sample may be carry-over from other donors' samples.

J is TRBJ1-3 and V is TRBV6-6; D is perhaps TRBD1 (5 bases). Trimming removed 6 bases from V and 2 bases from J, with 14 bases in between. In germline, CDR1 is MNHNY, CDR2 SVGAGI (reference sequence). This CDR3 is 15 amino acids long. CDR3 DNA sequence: TGTGCCAGCAGCGCCACCCAGGGTACTGGAAACACCATATATTTT. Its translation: CASSATQGTGNTIYF.

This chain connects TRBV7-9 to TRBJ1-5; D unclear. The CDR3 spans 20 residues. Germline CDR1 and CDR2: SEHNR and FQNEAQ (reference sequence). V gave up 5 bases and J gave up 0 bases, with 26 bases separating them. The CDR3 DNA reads TGTGCCAGCAGCCCAACCACGAAGCTGAAGAAAATCAATAGCAATCAGCCCCAGCATTTT. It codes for CASSPTTKLKKINSNQPQHF.

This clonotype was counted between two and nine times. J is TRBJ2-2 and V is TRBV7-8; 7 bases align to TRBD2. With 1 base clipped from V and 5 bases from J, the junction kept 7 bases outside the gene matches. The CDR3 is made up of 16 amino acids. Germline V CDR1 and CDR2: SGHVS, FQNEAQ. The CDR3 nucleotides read TGTGCCAGCAGCTTAGTTAGTCCGGGGGGAACCGGGGAGCTGTTTTTT. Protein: CASSLVSPGGTGELFF. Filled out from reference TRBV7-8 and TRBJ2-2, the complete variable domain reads GAGVSQSPRYKVAKRGQDVALRCDPISGHVSLFWYQQALGQGPEFLTYFQNEAQLDKSGLPSDRFFAERPEGSVSTLKIQRTQQEDSAVYLCASSLVSPGGTGELFFGEGSRLTVL.

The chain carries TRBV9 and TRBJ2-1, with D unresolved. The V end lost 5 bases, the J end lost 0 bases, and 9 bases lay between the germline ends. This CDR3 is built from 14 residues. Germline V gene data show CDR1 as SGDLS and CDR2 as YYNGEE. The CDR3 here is CASRPLSSYNEQFF. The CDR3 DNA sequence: TGTGCCAGCAGACCGCTATCCTCCTACAATGAGCAGTTCTTC. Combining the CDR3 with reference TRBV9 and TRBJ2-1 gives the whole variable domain DSGVTQTPKHLITATGQRVTLRCSPRSGDLSVYWYQQSLDQGLQFLIQYYNGEERAKGNILERFSAQQFPDLHSELNLSSLELGDSALYFCASRPLSSYNEQFFGPGTRLTVL.

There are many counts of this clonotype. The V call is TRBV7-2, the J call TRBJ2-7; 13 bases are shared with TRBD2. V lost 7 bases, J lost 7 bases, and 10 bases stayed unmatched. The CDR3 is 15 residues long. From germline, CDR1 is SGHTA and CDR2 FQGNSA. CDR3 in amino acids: CASNPGGTSGEEQYF. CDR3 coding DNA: TGTGCCAGCAACCCGGGCGGGACTAGCGGGGAGGAGCAGTACTTC. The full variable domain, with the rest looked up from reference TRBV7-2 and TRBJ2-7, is GAGVSQSPSNKVTEKGKDVELRCDPISGHTALYWYRQSLGQGLEFLIYFQGNSAPDKSGLPSDRFSAERTGGSVSTLTIQRTQQEDSAVYLCASNPGGTSGEEQYFGPGTRLTVT.

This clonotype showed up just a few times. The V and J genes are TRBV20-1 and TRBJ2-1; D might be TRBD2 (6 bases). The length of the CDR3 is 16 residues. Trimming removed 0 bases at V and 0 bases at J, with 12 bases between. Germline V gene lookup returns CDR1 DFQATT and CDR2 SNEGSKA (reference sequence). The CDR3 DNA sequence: TGCAGTGCTAGAGACACCCTAGCGAGCTCCTACAATGAGCAGTTCTTC. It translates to CSARDTLASSYNEQFF.

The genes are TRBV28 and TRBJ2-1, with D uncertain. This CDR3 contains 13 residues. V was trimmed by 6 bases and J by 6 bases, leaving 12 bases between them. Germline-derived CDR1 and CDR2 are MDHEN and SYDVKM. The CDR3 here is CASSTPYPNEQFF. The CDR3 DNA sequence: TGTGCCAGCAGCACACCCTACCCCAATGAGCAGTTCTTC. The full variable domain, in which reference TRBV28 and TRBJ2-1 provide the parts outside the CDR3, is DVKVTQSSRYLVKRTGEKVFLECVQDMDHENMFWYRQDPGLGLRLIYFSYDVKMKEKGDIPEGYSVSREKKERFSLILESASTNQTSMYLCASSTPYPNEQFFGPGTRLTVL.

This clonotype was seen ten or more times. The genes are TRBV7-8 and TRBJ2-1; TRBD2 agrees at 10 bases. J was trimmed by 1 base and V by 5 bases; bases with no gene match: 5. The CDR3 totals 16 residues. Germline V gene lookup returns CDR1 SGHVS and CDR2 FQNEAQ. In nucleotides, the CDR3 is TGTGCCAGCAGCCTAAGCGGGAGGGGATCCTACAATGAGCAGTTCTTC. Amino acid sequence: CASSLSGRGSYNEQFF.

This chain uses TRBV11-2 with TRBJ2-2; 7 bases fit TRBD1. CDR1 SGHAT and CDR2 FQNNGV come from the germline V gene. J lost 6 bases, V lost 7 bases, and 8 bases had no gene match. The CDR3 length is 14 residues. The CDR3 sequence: CASKIDREAGELFF. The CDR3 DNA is TGTGCCAGCAAGATCGACAGGGAAGCCGGGGAGCTGTTTTTT.

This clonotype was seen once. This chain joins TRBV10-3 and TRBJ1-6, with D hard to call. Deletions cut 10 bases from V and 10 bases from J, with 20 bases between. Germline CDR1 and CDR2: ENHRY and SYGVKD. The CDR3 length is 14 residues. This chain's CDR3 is CASRVYDGNSPLHF. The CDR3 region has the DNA TGTGCCAGCCGAGTTTACGATGGGAACTCACCCCTCCACTTT.

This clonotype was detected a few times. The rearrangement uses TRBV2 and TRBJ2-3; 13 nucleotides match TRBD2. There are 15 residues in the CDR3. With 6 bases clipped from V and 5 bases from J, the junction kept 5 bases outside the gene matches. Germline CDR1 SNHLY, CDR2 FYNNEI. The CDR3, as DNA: TGTGCCAGCAGGGGGACTAGCGGGAAAGGAGATACGCAGTATTTT. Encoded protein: CASRGTSGKGDTQYF.

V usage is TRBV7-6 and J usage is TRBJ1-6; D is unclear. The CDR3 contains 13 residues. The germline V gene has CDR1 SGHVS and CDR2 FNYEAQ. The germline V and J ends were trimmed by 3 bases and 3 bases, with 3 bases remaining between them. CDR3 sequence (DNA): TGTGCCAGCAGCTTGGACTATAATTCACCCCTCCACTTT. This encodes CASSLDYNSPLHF.

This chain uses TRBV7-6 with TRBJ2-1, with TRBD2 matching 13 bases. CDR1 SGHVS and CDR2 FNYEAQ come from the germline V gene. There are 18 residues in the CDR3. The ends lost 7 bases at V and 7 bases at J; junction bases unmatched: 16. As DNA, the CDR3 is TGTGCCAGCACCACAAGGGGTTGGACTAGCGGGAGATCGAATGAGCAGTTCTTC. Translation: CASTTRGWTSGRSNEQFF.